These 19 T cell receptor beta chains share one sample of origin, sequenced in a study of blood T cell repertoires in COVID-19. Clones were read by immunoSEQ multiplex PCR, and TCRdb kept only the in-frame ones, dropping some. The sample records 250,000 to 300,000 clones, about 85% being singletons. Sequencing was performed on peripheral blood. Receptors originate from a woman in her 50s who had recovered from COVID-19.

The CDR3 spells CASQLRPGNTIYF. The DNA of the CDR3 is TGTGCCAGCCAACTTCGTCCCGGAAACACCATATATTTT. V gene TRBV5-6 combines with J gene TRBJ1-3, with D hard to call. The CDR3 consists of 13 residues. Germline V gene sequence: CDR1 SGHDT, CDR2 YYEEEE. With 7 bases removed from V and 4 bases from J, the gap between germline ends came to 12 bases.

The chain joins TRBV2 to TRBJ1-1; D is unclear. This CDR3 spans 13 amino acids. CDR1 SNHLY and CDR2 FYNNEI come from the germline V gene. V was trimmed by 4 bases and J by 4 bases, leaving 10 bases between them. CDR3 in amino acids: CASSGSGITEAFF. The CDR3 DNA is TGTGCCAGCAGTGGTTCGGGAATCACTGAAGCTTTCTTT.

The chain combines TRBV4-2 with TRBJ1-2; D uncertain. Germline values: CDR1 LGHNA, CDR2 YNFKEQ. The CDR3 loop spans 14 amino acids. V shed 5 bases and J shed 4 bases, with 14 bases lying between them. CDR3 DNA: TGTGCCAGCAGCTCCCCTTCAGGCGTCTATGGCTACACCTTC. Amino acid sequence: CASSSPSGVYGYTF.

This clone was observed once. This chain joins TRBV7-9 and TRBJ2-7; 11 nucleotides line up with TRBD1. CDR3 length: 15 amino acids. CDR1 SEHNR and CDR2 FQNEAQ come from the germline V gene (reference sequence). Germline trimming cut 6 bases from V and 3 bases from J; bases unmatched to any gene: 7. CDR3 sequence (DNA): TGTGCCAGCAGAAACTGGACAGGGGGCGGCTACGAGCAGTACTTC. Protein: CASRNWTGGGYEQYF.

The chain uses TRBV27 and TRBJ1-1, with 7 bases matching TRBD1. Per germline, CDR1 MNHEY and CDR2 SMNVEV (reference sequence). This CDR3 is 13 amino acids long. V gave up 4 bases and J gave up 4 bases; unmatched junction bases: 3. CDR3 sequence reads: CASSSWTGTEAFF. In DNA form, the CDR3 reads TGTGCCAGCAGTTCTTGGACAGGCACTGAAGCTTTCTTT.

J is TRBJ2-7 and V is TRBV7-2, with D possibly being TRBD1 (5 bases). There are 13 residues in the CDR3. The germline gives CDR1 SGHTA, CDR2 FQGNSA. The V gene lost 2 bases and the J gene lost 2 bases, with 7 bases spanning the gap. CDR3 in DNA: TGTGCCAGCAGCTTAAGGGGAACCTACGAGCAGTACTTC. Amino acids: CASSLRGTYEQYF.

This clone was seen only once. CDR3 amino acids: CASSLEAGYEQYF. The DNA of the CDR3 is TGTGCCAGCAGCTTGGAGGCTGGTTACGAGCAGTACTTC. The chain is built from TRBV11-2 and TRBJ2-7, with D perhaps matching TRBD2 (5 bases). Trimming took off 3 bases at V and 4 bases at J, with 10 bases between the two ends. CDR1 is SGHAT, CDR2 FQNNGV, per germline. There are 13 residues in the CDR3.

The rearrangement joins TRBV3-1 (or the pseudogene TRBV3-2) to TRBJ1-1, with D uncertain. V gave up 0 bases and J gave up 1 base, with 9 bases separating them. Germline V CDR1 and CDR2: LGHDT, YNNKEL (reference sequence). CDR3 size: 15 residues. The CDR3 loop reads CASSQDHGSNTEAFF. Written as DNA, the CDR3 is TGTGCCAGCAGCCAAGATCACGGGTCGAACACTGAAGCTTTCTTT.

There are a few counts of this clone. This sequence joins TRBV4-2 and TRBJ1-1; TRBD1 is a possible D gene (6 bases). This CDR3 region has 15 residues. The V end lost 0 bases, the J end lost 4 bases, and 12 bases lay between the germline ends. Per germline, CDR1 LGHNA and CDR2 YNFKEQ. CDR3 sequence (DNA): TGTGCCAGCAGCCAAGAGGGGGGGGCGGGCACTGAAGCTTTCTTT. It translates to CASSQEGGAGTEAFF.

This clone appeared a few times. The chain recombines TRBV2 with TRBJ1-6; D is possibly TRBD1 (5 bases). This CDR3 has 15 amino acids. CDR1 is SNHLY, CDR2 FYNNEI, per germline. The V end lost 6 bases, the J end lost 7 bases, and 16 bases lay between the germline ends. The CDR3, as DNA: TGTGCCAGCAGCTCGTCTGGGGCCACCAATTCACCCCTCCACTTT. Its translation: CASSSSGATNSPLHF.

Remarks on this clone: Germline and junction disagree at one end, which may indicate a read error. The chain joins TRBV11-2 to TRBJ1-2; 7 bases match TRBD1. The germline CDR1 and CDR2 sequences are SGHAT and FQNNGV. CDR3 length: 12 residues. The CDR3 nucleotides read TGTGCCAGCAGCGCTTACCGGGACAGCCCCTCCTTC. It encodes CASSAYRDSPSF.

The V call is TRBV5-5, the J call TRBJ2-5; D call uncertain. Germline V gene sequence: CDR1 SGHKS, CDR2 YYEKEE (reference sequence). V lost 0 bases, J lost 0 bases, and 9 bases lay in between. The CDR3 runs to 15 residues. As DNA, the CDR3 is TGTGCCAGCAGCTTGGGCAGGAAGTACCAAGAGACCCAGTACTTC. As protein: CASSLGRKYQETQYF.

In nucleotides, the CDR3 is TGTGCCAGCAGCCCTACAGGGGCCGAGCAGTACTTC. Translation: CASSPTGAEQYF. The chain links TRBV12-3 or TRBV12-4 to TRBJ2-7, with TRBD1 matching over 7 bases. The ends lost 6 bases at V and 6 bases at J; junction bases unmatched: 5. There are 12 residues in the CDR3.

CDR3: CASSSSGQPQHF. DNA of the CDR3: TGTGCCAGCAGTTCATCGGGTCAGCCCCAGCATTTT. V is TRBV28 and J is TRBJ1-5, with D hard to call. The CDR3 runs to 12 residues. CDR1 MDHEN and CDR2 SYDVKM come from the germline V gene. V dropped 4 bases and J dropped 6 bases, with 7 bases sitting between them.

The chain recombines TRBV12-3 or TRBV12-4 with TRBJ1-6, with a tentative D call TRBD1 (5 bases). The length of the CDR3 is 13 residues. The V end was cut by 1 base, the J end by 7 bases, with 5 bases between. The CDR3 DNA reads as TGTGCCAGCAGTTTAGACAGGAATTCACCCCTCCACTTT. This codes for CASSLDRNSPLHF.

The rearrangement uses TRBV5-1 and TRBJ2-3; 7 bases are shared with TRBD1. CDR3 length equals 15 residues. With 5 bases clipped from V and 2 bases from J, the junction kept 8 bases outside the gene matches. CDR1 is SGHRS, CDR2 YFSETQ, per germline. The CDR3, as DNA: TGCGCCAGCAGAAGACAGGGCGAATACACAGATACGCAGTATTTT. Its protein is CASRRQGEYTDTQYF.

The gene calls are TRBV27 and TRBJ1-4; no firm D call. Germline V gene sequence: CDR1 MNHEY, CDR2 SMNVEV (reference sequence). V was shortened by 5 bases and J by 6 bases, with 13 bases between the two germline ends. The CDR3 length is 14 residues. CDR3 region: CASSMGSPHEKLFF. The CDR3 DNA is TGTGCCAGCAGTATGGGGAGCCCCCATGAAAAACTGTTTTTT. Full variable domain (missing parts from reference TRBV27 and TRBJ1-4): EAQVTQNPRYLITVTGKKLTVTCSQNMNHEYMSWYRQDPGLGLRQIYYSMNVEVTDKGDVPEGYKVSRKEKRNFPLILESPSPNQTSLYFCASSMGSPHEKLFFGSGTQLSVL.

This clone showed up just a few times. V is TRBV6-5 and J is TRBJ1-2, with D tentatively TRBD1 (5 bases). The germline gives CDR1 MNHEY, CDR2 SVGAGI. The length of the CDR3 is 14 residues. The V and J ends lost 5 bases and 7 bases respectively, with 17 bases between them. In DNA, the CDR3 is TGTGCCAGCAGTAATACAGGAGGGGCGGGTGGCTACACCTTC. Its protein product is CASSNTGGAGGYTF.

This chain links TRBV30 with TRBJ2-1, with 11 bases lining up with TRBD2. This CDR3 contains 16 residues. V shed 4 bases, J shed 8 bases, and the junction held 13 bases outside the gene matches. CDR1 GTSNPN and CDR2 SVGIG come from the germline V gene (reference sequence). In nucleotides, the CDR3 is TGTGCCTGGAATAATCTGGGACTAGCGGCTACTGATGAGCAGTTCTTC. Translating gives CAWNNLGLAATDEQFF. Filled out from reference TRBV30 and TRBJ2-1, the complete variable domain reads SQTIHQWPATLVQPVGSPLSLECTVEGTSNPNLYWYRQAAGRGLQLLFYSVGIGQISSEVPQNLSASRPQDRQFILSSKKLLLSDSGFYLCAWNNLGLAATDEQFFGPGTRLTVL.